The next 13 T cell receptor beta chains were all read from a single sample in a study of shared clonotypes between healthy human individuals. Assay used: immunoSEQ multiplex PCR; TCRdb lists only in-frame clones, some missing. The sample shows roughly 2,300,000 clones, approximately 90% of them seen only once. The sequencing sample was made of naive CD4+ T cells from PBMCs. Described subset: CD45RA+ positively selected. The receptors were gathered from a man younger than 35 in good health. Some clones in this sample may be carry-over from other donors' samples.

J is TRBJ2-5 and V is TRBV29-1, with D hard to call. V gave up 3 bases and J gave up 3 bases, with 11 bases separating them. Germline V CDR1 and CDR2: SQVTM, ANQGSEA. The length of the CDR3 is 13 residues. Here the CDR3 reads CSVDIRQEETQYF. CDR3 in DNA: TGCAGCGTTGATATACGGCAGGAAGAGACCCAGTACTTC. The entire variable domain, with the rest obtained from reference TRBV29-1 and TRBJ2-5, is as follows: SAVISQKPSRDICQRGTSLTIQCQVDSQVTMMFWYRQQPGQSLTLIATANQGSEATYESGFVIDKFPISRPNLTFSTLTVSNMSPEDSSIYLCSVDIRQEETQYFGPGTRLLVL.

The DNA for the CDR3 is TGTGCCAGCAGCTTAATCCGGGGTCGGGAGACCCAGTACTTC. Amino acid sequence: CASSLIRGRETQYF. The chain employs TRBV11-2 and TRBJ2-5; tentative D call: TRBD2 (5 bases). From germline, CDR1 is SGHAT and CDR2 FQNNGV. This CDR3 is 14 amino acids long. V lost 2 bases to trimming and J lost 5 bases, with 12 bases between them. Drawing the rest from reference TRBV11-2 and TRBJ2-5, the complete variable domain is EAGVAQSPRYKIIEKRQSVAFWCNPISGHATLYWYQQILGQGPKLLIQFQNNGVVDDSQLPKDRFSAERLKGVDSTLKIQPAKLEDSAVYLCASSLIRGRETQYFGPGTRLLVL.

V usage is TRBV28 and J usage is TRBJ1-2; 12 nucleotides agree with TRBD1. This CDR3 comprises 17 residues. J gave up 8 bases and V 5 bases, and 15 bases lay outside the gene matches. In germline, CDR1 is MDHEN, CDR2 SYDVKM. The CDR3 is CASSIPGTGGGVRGYTF. The CDR3 DNA follows: TGTGCCAGCAGTATCCCCGGGACAGGGGGCGGCGTAAGGGGCTACACCTTC.

The chain carries TRBV18 and TRBJ2-2, with 11 bases identical to TRBD2. The CDR3 consists of 17 residues. V shed 2 bases and J 1 base; nucleotides not matched to a gene: 3. Germline V CDR1 and CDR2: KGHSH, LQKENI. CDR3 sequence: CASSPTTSGRNTGELFF. As DNA, the CDR3 is TGTGCCAGCTCACCAACAACTAGCGGGAGGAACACCGGGGAGCTGTTTTTT.

J is TRBJ1-2 and V is TRBV19, with TRBD1 as a possible D gene (5 bases). Germline CDR1 LNHDA, CDR2 SQIVND (reference sequence). V was pared by 7 bases and J by 7 bases, with 16 bases between. This CDR3 has 13 residues. CDR3 sequence reads: CASTRDRVTGYTF. The CDR3 region has the DNA TGTGCCAGTACTCGGGACCGCGTAACTGGCTACACCTTC.

The chain links TRBV30 to TRBJ2-7, with unresolved D. Between the trimmed V and J ends, which lost 3 bases and 3 bases, there was a span of 15 bases. The CDR3 spans 14 residues. CDR1 is GTSNPN and CDR2 is SVGIG in the germline V gene (reference sequence). CDR3 DNA sequence: TGTGCCTGGAGCCTCAACCTAGGTCTCTACGAGCAGTACTTC. It is translated as CAWSLNLGLYEQYF.

The chain links TRBV6-5 to TRBJ2-1; 7 bases line up with TRBD1. The length of the CDR3 is 14 residues. Germline trimming cut 2 bases from V and 5 bases from J; bases unmatched to any gene: 3. Germline V gene data show CDR1 as MNHEY and CDR2 as SVGAGI. CDR3 DNA sequence: TGTGCCAGCAGTTACCAGACAGGGAACAATGAGCAGTTCTTC. Amino acid sequence: CASSYQTGNNEQFF.

J is TRBJ2-1 and V is TRBV28; 9 bases match TRBD2. Trimming at V came to 5 bases and at J to 4 bases, leaving 6 bases not matched to a gene. Germline assignment: CDR1 MDHEN and CDR2 SYDVKM. The CDR3 has 15 residues. The CDR3 DNA reads as TGTGCCAGCAGTGGAGCGGGAGGAAAATACAATGAGCAGTTCTTC. It is translated as CASSGAGGKYNEQFF.

The chain joins TRBV5-8 to TRBJ2-1; D is possibly TRBD2 (5 bases). V was cut by 4 bases and J by 2 bases, with 19 bases left in between. CDR1 is SGHTS and CDR2 is YDEGEE in the germline V gene. The CDR3 sequence is 17 residues long. The CDR3 DNA sequence: TGTGCCAGCAGCCGAGGGTCTAGCAGGAGGACCTACAATGAGCAGTTCTTC. Protein product: CASSRGSSRRTYNEQFF.

The V gene is TRBV6-5, the J gene TRBJ2-5; tentatively, D is TRBD2 (6 bases). V lost 7 bases and J 4 bases, leaving 13 bases between the germline ends. CDR1 and CDR2 from the germline V gene are MNHEY and SVGAGI. The CDR3 sequence is 13 residues long. For the CDR3, the DNA is TGTGCCAGCACCGTTCCGGGGGTAGAGACCCAGTACTTC. It specifies CASTVPGVETQYF.

The DNA for the CDR3 is TGTGCCAGCAGCCCTTGGTCCACAGGGGACGGGGGCTACACCTTC. As protein: CASSPWSTGDGGYTF. The chain joins TRBV5-5 to TRBJ1-2; 7 bases match TRBD1. V gave up 4 bases and J gave up 8 bases; unmatched junction bases: 14. The germline V gene has CDR1 SGHKS and CDR2 YYEKEE (reference sequence). The CDR3 has 15 residues.

This chain links TRBV5-1 with TRBJ2-5; a weak D match, TRBD2 (5 bases). Germline values: CDR1 SGHRS, CDR2 YFSETQ. CDR3 length equals 13 residues. Trimming removed 3 bases from V and 5 bases from J, with 11 bases in between. CDR3 sequence reads: CASSSGLAETQYF. The CDR3, as DNA: TGCGCCAGCAGCTCCGGACTGGCCGAGACCCAGTACTTC.

The chain couples TRBV7-3 to TRBJ2-7; weak D call: TRBD1 (5 bases). V gave up 2 bases and J gave up 3 bases, with 11 bases separating them. The CDR3 has 14 amino acids. Germline V gene lookup returns CDR1 SGHTA and CDR2 FQGTGA. CDR3 residues: CASSLSAGRYEQYF. In DNA form, the CDR3 reads TGTGCCAGCAGCTTATCAGCAGGGCGCTACGAGCAGTACTTC.